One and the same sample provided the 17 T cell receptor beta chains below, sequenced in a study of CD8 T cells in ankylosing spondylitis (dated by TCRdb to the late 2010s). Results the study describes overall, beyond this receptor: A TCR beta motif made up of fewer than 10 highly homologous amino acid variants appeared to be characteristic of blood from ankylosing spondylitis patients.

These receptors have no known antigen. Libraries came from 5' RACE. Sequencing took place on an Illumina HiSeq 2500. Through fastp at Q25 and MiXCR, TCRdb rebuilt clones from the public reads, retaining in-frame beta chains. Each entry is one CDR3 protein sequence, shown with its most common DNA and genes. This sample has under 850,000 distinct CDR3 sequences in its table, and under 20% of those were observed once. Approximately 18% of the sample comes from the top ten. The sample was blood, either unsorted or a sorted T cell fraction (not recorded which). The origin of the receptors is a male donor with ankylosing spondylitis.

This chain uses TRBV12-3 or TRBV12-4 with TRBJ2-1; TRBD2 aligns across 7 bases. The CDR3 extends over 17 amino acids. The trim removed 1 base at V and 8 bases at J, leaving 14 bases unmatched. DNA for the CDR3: TGTGCCAGCAGTTTAGGCGGAGAAGCGGGAATGAGTGATGAGCAGTTCTTC. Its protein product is CASSLGGEAGMSDEQFF.

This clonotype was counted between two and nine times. The CDR3 coding sequence is TGTGCCAGCAGCCCATTTAGTAGGGGGAGCTCCTACAATGAGCAGTTCTTC. This translates into CASSPFSRGSSYNEQFF. The gene calls are TRBV7-3 and TRBJ2-1, with D possibly TRBD1 on 6 matching bases. The germline gives CDR1 SGHTA, CDR2 FQGTGA. This CDR3 has 17 residues. The germline V and J ends were trimmed by 5 bases and 0 bases, with 17 bases remaining between them.

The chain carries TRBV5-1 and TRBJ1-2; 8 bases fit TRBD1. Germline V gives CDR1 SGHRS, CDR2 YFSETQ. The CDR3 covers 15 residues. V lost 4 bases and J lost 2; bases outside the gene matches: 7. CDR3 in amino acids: CASSRSGQGNYGYTF. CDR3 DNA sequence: TGCGCCAGCAGCCGCTCTGGACAGGGAAACTATGGCTACACCTTC.

The CDR3 sequence is CASSSVAEYNSPLHF. CDR3 bases: TGTGCCAGCAGCTCGGTCGCGGAGTATAATTCACCCCTCCACTTT. The V gene is TRBV11-2, the J gene TRBJ1-6; D is undetermined. This CDR3 contains 15 residues. Deletions cut 4 bases from V and 4 bases from J, with 11 bases between. CDR1 is SGHAT and CDR2 is FQNNGV in the germline V gene. Drawing the rest from reference TRBV11-2 and TRBJ1-6, the complete variable domain is EAGVAQSPRYKIIEKRQSVAFWCNPISGHATLYWYQQILGQGPKLLIQFQNNGVVDDSQLPKDRFSAERLKGVDSTLKIQPAKLEDSAVYLCASSSVAEYNSPLHFGNGTRLTVT.

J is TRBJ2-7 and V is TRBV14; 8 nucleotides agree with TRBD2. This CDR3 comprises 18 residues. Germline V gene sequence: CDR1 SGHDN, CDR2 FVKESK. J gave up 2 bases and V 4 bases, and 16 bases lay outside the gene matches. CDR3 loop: CASSLKHLAGRPPYEQYF. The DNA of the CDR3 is TGTGCCAGCAGCCTAAAGCACCTAGCGGGCCGGCCCCCCTACGAGCAGTACTTC. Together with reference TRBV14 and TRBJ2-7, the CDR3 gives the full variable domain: EAGVTQFPSHSVIEKGQTVTLRCDPISGHDNLYWYRRVMGKEIKFLLHFVKESKQDESGMPNNRFLAERTGGTYSTLKVQPAELEDSGVYFCASSLKHLAGRPPYEQYFGPGTRLTVT.

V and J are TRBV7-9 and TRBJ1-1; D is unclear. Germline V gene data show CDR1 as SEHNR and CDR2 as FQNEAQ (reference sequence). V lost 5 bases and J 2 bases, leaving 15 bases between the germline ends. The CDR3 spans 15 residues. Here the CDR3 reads CASSEAAQLNTEAFF. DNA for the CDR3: TGTGCCAGCAGCGAGGCGGCTCAACTTAACACTGAAGCTTTCTTT.

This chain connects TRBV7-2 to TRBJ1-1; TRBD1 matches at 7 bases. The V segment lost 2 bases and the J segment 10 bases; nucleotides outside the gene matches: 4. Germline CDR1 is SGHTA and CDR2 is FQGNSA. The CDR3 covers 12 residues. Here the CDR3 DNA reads TGTGCCAGCAGCTTAACAGGGGTTAGAGCTTTCTTT. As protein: CASSLTGVRAFF. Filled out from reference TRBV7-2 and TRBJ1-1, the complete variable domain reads GAGVSQSPSNKVTEKGKDVELRCDPISGHTALYWYRQSLGQGLEFLIYFQGNSAPDKSGLPSDRFSAERTGGSVSTLTIQRTQQEDSAVYLCASSLTGVRAFFGQGTRLTVV.

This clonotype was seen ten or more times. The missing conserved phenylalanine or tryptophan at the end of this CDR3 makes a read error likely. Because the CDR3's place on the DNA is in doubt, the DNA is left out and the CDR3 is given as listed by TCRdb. The CDR3: CASSWGQGVL. The rearrangement uses TRBV5-1 and TRBJ2-5; the D call TRBD1 from the table was never checked on the DNA. Germline CDR1 and CDR2: SGHRS and YFSETQ. The CDR3 comprises 10 residues, both ends counted.

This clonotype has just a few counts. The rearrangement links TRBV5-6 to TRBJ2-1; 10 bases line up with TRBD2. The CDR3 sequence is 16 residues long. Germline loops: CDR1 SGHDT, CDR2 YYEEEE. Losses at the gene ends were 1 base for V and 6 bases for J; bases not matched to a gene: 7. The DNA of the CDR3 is TGTGCCAGCAGCTTGCGGCCTAGCGGGAGTATCAATGAGCAGTTCTTC. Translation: CASSLRPSGSINEQFF.

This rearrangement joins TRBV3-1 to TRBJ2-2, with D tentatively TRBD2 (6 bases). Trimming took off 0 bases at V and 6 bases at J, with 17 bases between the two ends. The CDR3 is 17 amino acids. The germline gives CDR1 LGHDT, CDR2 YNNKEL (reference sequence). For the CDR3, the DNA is TGTGCCAGCAGCCAAGACGTCCGGGGGTCGTGGGCCGGGGAGCTGTTTTTT. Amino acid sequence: CASSQDVRGSWAGELFF.

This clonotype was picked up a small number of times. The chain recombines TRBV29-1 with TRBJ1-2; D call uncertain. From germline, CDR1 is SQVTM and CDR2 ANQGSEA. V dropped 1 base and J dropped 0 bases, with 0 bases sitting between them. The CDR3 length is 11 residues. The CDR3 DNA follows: TGCAGCGTTGAAGCTAACTATGGCTACACCTTC. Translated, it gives CSVEANYGYTF.

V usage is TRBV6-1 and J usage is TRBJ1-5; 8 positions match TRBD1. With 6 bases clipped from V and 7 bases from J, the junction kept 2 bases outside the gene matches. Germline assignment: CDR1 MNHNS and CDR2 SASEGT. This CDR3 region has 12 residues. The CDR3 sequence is CASRQGGQPQHF. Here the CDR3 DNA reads TGTGCCAGCAGACAGGGGGGGCAGCCCCAGCATTTT.

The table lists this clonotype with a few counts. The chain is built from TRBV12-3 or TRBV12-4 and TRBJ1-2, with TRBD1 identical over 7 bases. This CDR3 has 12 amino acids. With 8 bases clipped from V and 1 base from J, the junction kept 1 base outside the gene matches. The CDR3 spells CASGTVNYGYTF. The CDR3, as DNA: TGTGCCAGCGGGACAGTTAACTATGGCTACACCTTC.

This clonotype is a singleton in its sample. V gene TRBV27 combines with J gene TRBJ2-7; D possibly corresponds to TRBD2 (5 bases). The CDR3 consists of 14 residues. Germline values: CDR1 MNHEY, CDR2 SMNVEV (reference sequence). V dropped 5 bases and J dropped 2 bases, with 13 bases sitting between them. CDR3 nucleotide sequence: TGTGCCAGCAGTCCCATGGCCGGGGCCTACGAGCAGTACTTC. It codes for CASSPMAGAYEQYF.

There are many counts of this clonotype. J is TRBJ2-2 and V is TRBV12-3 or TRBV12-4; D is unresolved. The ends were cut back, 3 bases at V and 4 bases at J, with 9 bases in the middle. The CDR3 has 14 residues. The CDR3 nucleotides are TGTGCCAGCAGTTTTTTGCATGTCACCGGGGAGCTGTTTTTT. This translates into CASSFLHVTGELFF.

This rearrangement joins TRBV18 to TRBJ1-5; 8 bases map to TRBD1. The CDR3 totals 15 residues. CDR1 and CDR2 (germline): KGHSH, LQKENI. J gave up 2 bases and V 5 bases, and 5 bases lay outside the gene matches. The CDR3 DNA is TGTGCCAGCTCAATCCAGGGGGCTGGCAATCAGCCCCAGCATTTT. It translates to CASSIQGAGNQPQHF. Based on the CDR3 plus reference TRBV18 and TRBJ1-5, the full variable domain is NAGVMQNPRHLVRRRGQEARLRCSPMKGHSHVYWYRQLPEEGLKFMVYLQKENIIDESGMPKERFSAEFPKEGPSILRIQQVVRGDSAAYFCASSIQGAGNQPQHFGDGTRLSIL.

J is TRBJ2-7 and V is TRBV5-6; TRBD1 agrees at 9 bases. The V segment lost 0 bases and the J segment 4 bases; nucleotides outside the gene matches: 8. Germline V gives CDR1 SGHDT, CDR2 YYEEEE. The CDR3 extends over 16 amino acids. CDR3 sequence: CASSLAWTGVRYEQYF. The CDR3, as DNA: TGTGCCAGCAGCTTGGCCTGGACAGGGGTCAGGTACGAGCAGTACTTC.